One and the same sample provided the 13 T cell receptor beta chains below, sequenced in a study of cytomegalovirus exposure and HLA in healthy donors. Amplification used 60 Vbeta primers and 13 Jbeta primers. Method: immunoSEQ multiplex PCR; TCRdb's copy keeps in-frame clones and lacks some. This sample's table has 85,000 to 90,000 clones. The sequenced sample consisted of PBMCs. The source is a man aged 50 or older in good health and CMV-seropositive.

The V and J genes are TRBV30 and TRBJ1-2; D not resolved. The CDR3 consists of 13 residues. V was clipped by 0 bases and J by 8 bases, with 13 bases between them. Per the germline V gene, CDR1 is GTSNPN and CDR2 is SVGIG (reference sequence). CDR3 loop: CAWSVPISGGYTF. The CDR3 DNA sequence: TGTGCCTGGAGTGTACCCATTTCGGGAGGCTACACCTTC.

V is TRBV4-2 and J is TRBJ1-2; 10 bases are a match to TRBD1. V lost 0 bases, J lost 10 bases, and 5 bases stayed unmatched. CDR1 LGHNA and CDR2 YNFKEQ come from the germline V gene. The CDR3 is made up of 14 amino acids. The CDR3 DNA is TGTGCCAGCAGCCAAGACCCTGGGACAGGGGACTACACCTTC. Encoded protein: CASSQDPGTGDYTF.

Here the CDR3 DNA reads TGTGCCAGCAGCTTAGGGACAGTGAACACTGAAGCTTTCTTT. It is translated as CASSLGTVNTEAFF. The V gene is TRBV7-9, the J gene TRBJ1-1; D is possibly TRBD1 (6 bases). Between the trimmed V and J ends, which lost 1 base and 0 bases, there was a span of 6 bases. This CDR3 contains 14 residues. CDR1 is SEHNR, CDR2 FQNEAQ, per germline (reference sequence). Full variable domain (outside the CDR3, taken from reference TRBV7-9 and TRBJ1-1): DTGVSQNPRHKITKRGQNVTFRCDPISEHNRLYWYRQTLGQGPEFLTYFQNEAQLEKSRLLSDRFSAERPKGSFSTLEIQRTEQGDSAMYLCASSLGTVNTEAFFGQGTRLTVV.

V gene TRBV7-2 combines with J gene TRBJ2-7; 10 nucleotides match TRBD2. Trimming removed 8 bases from V and 0 bases from J; junction bases left unmatched: 4. Germline CDR1 reads SGHTA; CDR2 reads FQGNSA. This CDR3 region has 14 residues. CDR3 DNA sequence: TGTGCCAGCCAAGGGACTAGCGTCTCCTACGAGCAGTACTTC. Translation gives CASQGTSVSYEQYF.

The chain couples TRBV18 to TRBJ1-1, with 7 bases lining up with TRBD1. Germline CDR1 is KGHSH and CDR2 is LQKENI. The ends lost 3 bases at V and 1 base at J; junction bases unmatched: 5. This CDR3 region has 15 residues. The CDR3, as DNA: TGTGCCAGCTCACCTTGGACAGGAGCGAACACTGAAGCTTTCTTT. This gives the protein CASSPWTGANTEAFF.

V is TRBV6-5 and J is TRBJ2-2; D may be TRBD2 (6 bases). CDR3 length: 15 amino acids. Per the germline V gene, CDR1 is MNHEY and CDR2 is SVGAGI. Trimming stripped 7 bases from V and 4 bases from J, with 16 bases between. CDR3 sequence reads: CASTPGVRGTGELFF. The CDR3 DNA is TGTGCCAGCACCCCGGGGGTGCGGGGCACCGGGGAGCTGTTTTTT.

This sequence joins TRBV11-3 and TRBJ2-1; no definite D call. CDR3 length: 15 amino acids. In germline, CDR1 is SGHNT, CDR2 YENEEA. V gave up 0 bases and J gave up 3 bases, with 9 bases separating them. The CDR3 coding sequence is TGTGCCAGCAGCTTAGATTGGGCCAACTACAATGAGCAGTTCTTC. This codes for CASSLDWANYNEQFF.

This chain connects TRBV5-1 to TRBJ1-2, with 9 bases identical to TRBD1. Germline assignment: CDR1 SGHRS and CDR2 YFSETQ. Trimming cost V 1 base and J 8 bases; bases outside gene matches: 15. CDR3 length: 17 amino acids. CDR3 DNA: TGCGCCAGCAGCTTGTTTTCTAGTTCGGGACAGGGTAACGGCTACACCTTC. As protein: CASSLFSSSGQGNGYTF.

V is TRBV9 and J is TRBJ2-3; a possible D gene is TRBD2 (5 bases). Trimming pared 1 base from V and 5 bases from J, leaving 11 bases between. This CDR3 has 14 amino acids. Germline V CDR1 and CDR2: SGDLS, YYNGEE. The CDR3, as DNA: TGTGCCAGCAGCGTAACAACTAGGCTAGATACGCAGTATTTT. Protein product: CASSVTTRLDTQYF.

This chain links TRBV7-8 with TRBJ1-1; possible D gene TRBD1, 6 bases. The germline gives CDR1 SGHVS, CDR2 FQNEAQ. The CDR3 extends over 11 amino acids. V lost 5 bases and J 6 bases, leaving 7 bases between the germline ends. The CDR3 sequence: CASSQGSEAFF. In nucleotides, the CDR3 is TGTGCCAGCAGCCAGGGGTCTGAAGCTTTCTTT.

The chain couples TRBV9 to TRBJ2-5, with D possibly matching TRBD2 (5 bases). This CDR3 is built from 12 residues. The V gene lost 2 bases and the J gene lost 7 bases, with 9 bases spanning the gap. The germline gives CDR1 SGDLS, CDR2 YYNGEE. The CDR3 DNA is TGTGCCAGCAGCGTGGGAGCTGGGACCCAGTACTTC. Translated: CASSVGAGTQYF.

The chain carries TRBV7-2 and TRBJ1-2, with D possibly matching TRBD1 (5 bases). V lost 5 bases to trimming and J lost 2 bases, with 12 bases between them. This CDR3 is 14 amino acids long. Looked up from germline, CDR1 is SGHTA and CDR2 is FQGNSA. The CDR3 here is CASSLYQGNYGYTF. The CDR3 DNA reads TGTGCCAGCAGCCTTTATCAGGGAAACTATGGCTACACCTTC.

This sequence joins TRBV30 and TRBJ2-5; tentative D call: TRBD1 (5 bases). The CDR3 loop spans 13 amino acids. The germline V and J ends were trimmed by 0 bases and 7 bases, with 12 bases remaining between them. Germline values: CDR1 GTSNPN, CDR2 SVGIG (reference sequence). The CDR3 sequence is CAWSVLGPGTQYF. The CDR3 bases are TGTGCCTGGAGTGTACTGGGGCCCGGGACCCAGTACTTC. Together with reference TRBV30 and TRBJ2-5, the CDR3 gives the full variable domain: SQTIHQWPATLVQPVGSPLSLECTVEGTSNPNLYWYRQAAGRGLQLLFYSVGIGQISSEVPQNLSASRPQDRQFILSSKKLLLSDSGFYLCAWSVLGPGTQYFGPGTRLLVL.